A single T cell receptor (beta chain) is shown here with its context. Its antigen is unknown. Repertoires were generated with immunoSEQ multiplex PCR, while TCRdb's copy carries only in-frame clones and drops some. The sample lists 130,000 or so clones, about nine tenths occurring once. The data were taken from a study of graft-versus-host responses after intestinal transplantation. Turning to the study itself: All recipients were given anti-thymocyte globulin induction, and tacrolimus and steroids were then administered for three to four years. Study results and limitations: Early post-transplant HvG declines showed an association with peak circulating GvH clone levels. Present in recipient marrow, GvH clones included some that appeared first in ileum or blood.

The V gene's germline CDR1 is MDHEN and CDR2 SYDVKM. The V gene end was trimmed by 6 bases and the J gene end by 1 base; junction bases not matched to a gene: 7. This CDR3 region has 15 residues. The sample consisted of unstimulated CD4+ T cells sorted from spleen or lymph node cells, taken before intestinal transplant. V gene TRBV28 combines with J gene TRBJ2-5; 8 bases map to TRBD2. The TCR comes from a human donor who received an intestinal transplant. The CDR3 here is CASRPGTRFQETQYF. CDR3 bases: TGTGCCAGCAGGCCCGGGACTAGATTCCAAGAGACCCAGTACTTC.